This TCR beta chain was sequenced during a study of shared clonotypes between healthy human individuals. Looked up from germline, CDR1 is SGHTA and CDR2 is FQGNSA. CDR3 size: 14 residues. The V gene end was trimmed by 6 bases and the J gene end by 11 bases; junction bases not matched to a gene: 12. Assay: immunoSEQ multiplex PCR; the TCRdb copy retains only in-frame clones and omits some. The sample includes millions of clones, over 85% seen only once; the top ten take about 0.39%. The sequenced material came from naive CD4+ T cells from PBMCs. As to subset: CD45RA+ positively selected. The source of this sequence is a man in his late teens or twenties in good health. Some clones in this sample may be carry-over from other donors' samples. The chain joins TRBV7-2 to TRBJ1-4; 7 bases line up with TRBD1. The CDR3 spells CASRTGGTDFKLFF. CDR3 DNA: TGTGCCAGCAGGACGGGGGGGACAGACTTTAAACTGTTTTTT.